The following is a T cell receptor beta chain sequence with its context. The sample belongs to a study of blood T cell repertoires in COVID-19. Study-level background: Material from acute and convalescent COVID-19 was sourced from the United States, Italy and Spain. PBMCs, B-cell-depleted T cells, or T cells provided the cDNA or gDNA that made up the material.

As originally analysed: Nucleated cell counts were estimated from reference gene primer amplification. The table came from immunoSEQ multiplex PCR; TCRdb's copy has only in-frame clones and leaves some out. V, J and clone size were drawn from that table, and D and trimming were deduced from the DNA. This table has 15,000 or so clones, about four fifths appearing once. The V segment lost 4 bases and the J segment 6 bases; nucleotides outside the gene matches: 5. The germline V gene encodes CDR1 SGHNT and CDR2 YYREEE (reference sequence). The CDR3 totals 14 residues. The V and J genes are TRBV5-4 and TRBJ2-2; 8 nucleotides align to TRBD2. This receptor was obtained from a man at least 80 years old with active COVID-19. Sequencing used peripheral blood. For the CDR3, the DNA is TGTGCCAGCAGCCAGGGACTAGGCGCCGGGGAGCTGTTTTTT. It yields the protein CASSQGLGAGELFF. Using reference TRBV5-4 and TRBJ2-2 for the parts outside the CDR3, the full variable domain is ETGVTQSPTHLIKTRGQQVTLRCSSQSGHNTVSWYQQALGQGPQFIFQYYREEENGRGNFPPRFSGLQFPNYSSELNVNALELDDSALYLCASSQGLGAGELFFGEGSRLTVL.